This T cell receptor (beta chain) was captured in a study of blood T cell repertoires in COVID-19. Background on the study: Sites across the United States, Italy and Spain contributed samples from acute and convalescent COVID-19.

The CDR3 has 18 residues. The germline V gene encodes CDR1 PRHDT and CDR2 FYEKMQ (reference sequence). J gave up 4 bases and V 6 bases, and 12 bases lay outside the gene matches. Only in-frame clones appear in the TCRdb table, and some are missing; sequencing was by immunoSEQ multiplex PCR. The sample consists of roughly 16,000 clones, 85% to 95% of them appearing once. The receptor comes from a human donor in a cohort sampled during active COVID-19. The material sequenced was peripheral blood. The rearrangement uses TRBV13 and TRBJ2-3; 14 bases map to TRBD2. CDR3 DNA: TGTGCCAGCAGTCCTTGGCCGGGACTAGCGGGAGCGGCAGATACGCAGTATTTT. Its protein product is CASSPWPGLAGAADTQYF.